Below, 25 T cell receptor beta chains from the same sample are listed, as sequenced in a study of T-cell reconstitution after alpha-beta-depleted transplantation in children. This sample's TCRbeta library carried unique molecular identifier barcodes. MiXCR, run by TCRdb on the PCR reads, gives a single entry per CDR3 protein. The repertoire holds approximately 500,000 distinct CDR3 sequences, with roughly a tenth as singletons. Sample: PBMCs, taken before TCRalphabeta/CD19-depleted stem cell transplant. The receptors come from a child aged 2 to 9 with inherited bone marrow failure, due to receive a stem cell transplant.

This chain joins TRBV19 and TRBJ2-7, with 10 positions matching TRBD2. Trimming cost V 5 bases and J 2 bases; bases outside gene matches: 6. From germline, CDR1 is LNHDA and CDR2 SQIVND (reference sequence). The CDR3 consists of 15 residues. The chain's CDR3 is CASSVLAGGTYEQYF. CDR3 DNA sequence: TGTGCCAGTAGTGTCTTAGCGGGAGGAACCTACGAGCAGTACTTC.

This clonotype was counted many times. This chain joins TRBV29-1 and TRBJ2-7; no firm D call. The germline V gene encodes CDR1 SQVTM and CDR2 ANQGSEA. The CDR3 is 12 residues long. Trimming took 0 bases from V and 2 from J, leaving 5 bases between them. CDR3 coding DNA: TGCAGCGTTGAAGATAACGCCTACGAGCAGTACTTC. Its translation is CSVEDNAYEQYF.

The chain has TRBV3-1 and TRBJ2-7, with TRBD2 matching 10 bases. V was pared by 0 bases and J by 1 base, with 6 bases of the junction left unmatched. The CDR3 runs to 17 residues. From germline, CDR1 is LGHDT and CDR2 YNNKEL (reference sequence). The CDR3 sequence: CASSQDKLAGVSYEQYF. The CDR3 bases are TGTGCCAGCAGCCAAGATAAGCTAGCGGGAGTGTCCTACGAGCAGTACTTC.

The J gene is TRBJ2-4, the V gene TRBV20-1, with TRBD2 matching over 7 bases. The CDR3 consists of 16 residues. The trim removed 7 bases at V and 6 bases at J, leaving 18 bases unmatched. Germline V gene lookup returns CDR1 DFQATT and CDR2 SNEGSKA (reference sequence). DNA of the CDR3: TGCAGTGTTGGATACCCTCCAGCGGGAAAGGGAAACATTCAGTACTTC. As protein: CSVGYPPAGKGNIQYF.

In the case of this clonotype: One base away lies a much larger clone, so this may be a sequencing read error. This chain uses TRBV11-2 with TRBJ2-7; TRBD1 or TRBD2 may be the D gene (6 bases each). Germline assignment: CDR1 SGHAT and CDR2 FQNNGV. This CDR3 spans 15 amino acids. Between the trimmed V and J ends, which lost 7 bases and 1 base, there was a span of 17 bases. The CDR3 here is CASTVTSGASYEQYF. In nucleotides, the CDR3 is TGTGCCAGCACCGTCACCTCGGGGGCATCCTACGAGCAGTACTTC.

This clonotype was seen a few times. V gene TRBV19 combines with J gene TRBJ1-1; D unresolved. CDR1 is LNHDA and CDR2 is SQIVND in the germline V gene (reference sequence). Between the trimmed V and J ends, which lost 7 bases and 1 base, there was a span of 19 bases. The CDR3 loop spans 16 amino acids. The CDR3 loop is CASKKGSGRTNTEAFF. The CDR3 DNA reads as TGTGCCAGTAAAAAAGGCTCTGGGAGGACGAACACTGAAGCTTTCTTT.

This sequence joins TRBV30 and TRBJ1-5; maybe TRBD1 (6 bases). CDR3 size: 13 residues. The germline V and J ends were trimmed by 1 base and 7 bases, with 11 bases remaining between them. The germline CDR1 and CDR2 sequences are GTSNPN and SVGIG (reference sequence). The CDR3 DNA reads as TGTGCCTGGAGTGGTGGGGGCGGACAGCCCCAGCATTTT. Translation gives CAWSGGGGQPQHF.

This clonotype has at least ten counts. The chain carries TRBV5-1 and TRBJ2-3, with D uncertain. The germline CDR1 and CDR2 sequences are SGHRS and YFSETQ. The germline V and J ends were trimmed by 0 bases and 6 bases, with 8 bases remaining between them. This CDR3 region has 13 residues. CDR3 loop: CASSLGITDTQYF. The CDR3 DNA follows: TGCGCCAGCAGCTTGGGGATTACGGATACGCAGTATTTT. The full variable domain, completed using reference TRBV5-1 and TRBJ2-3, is KAGVTQTPRYLIKTRGQQVTLSCSPISGHRSVSWYQQTPGQGLQFLFEYFSETQRNKGNFPGRFSGRQFSNSRSEMNVSTLELGDSALYLCASSLGITDTQYFGPGTRLTVL.

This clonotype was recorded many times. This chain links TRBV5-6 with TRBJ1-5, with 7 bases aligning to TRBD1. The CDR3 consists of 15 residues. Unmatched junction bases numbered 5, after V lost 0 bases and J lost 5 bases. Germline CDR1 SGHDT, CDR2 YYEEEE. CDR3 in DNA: TGTGCCAGCAGCTTGGGAGGGGGCGGAGATCAGCCCCAGCATTTT. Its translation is CASSLGGGGDQPQHF.

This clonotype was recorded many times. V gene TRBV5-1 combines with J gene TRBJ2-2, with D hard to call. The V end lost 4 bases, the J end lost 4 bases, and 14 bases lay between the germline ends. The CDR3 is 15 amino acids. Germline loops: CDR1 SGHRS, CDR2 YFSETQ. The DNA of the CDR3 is TGCGCCAGCAGCGAGTACAACATAGCCACCGGGGAGCTGTTTTTT. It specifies CASSEYNIATGELFF. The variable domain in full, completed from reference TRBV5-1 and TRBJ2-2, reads KAGVTQTPRYLIKTRGQQVTLSCSPISGHRSVSWYQQTPGQGLQFLFEYFSETQRNKGNFPGRFSGRQFSNSRSEMNVSTLELGDSALYLCASSEYNIATGELFFGEGSRLTVL.

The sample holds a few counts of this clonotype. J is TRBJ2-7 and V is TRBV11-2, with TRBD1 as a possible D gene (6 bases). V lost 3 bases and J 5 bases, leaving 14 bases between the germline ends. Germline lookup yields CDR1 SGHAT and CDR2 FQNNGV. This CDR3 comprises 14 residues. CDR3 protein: CASSLSQGNHEQYF. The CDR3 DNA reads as TGTGCCAGCAGCTTGAGTCAGGGGAACCACGAGCAGTACTTC.

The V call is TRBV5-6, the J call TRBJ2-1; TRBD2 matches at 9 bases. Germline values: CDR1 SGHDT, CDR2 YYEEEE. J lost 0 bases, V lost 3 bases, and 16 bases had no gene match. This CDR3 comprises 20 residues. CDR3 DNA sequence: TGTGCCAGCAGCTCTAGGCGGGGGGGTGGCTTCTTGAGCTCCTACAATGAGCAGTTCTTC. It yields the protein CASSSRRGGGFLSSYNEQFF.

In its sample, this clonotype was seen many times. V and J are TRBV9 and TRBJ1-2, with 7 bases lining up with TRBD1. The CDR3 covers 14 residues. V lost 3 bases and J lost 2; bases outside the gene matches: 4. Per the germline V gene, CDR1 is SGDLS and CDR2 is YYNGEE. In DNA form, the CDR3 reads TGTGCCAGCAGCGCCCAACAGGGGAACTATGGCTACACCTTC. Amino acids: CASSAQQGNYGYTF.

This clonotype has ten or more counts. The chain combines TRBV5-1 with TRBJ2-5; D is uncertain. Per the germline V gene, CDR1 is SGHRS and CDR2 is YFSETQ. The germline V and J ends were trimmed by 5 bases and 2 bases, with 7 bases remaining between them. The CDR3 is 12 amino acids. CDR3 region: CASRQSQETQYF. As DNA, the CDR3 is TGCGCCAGCAGACAAAGTCAAGAGACCCAGTACTTC. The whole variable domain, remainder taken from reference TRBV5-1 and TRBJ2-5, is KAGVTQTPRYLIKTRGQQVTLSCSPISGHRSVSWYQQTPGQGLQFLFEYFSETQRNKGNFPGRFSGRQFSNSRSEMNVSTLELGDSALYLCASRQSQETQYFGPGTRLLVL.

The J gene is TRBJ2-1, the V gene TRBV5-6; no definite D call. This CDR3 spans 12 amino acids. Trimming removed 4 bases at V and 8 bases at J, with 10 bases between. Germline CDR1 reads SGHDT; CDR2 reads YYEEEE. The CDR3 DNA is TGTGCCAGCAGCCGTAGGGTGGATGAGCAGTTCTTC. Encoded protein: CASSRRVDEQFF. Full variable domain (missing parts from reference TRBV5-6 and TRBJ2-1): DAGVTQSPTHLIKTRGQQVTLRCSPKSGHDTVSWYQQALGQGPQFIFQYYEEEERQRGNFPDRFSGHQFPNYSSELNVNALLLGDSALYLCASSRRVDEQFFGPGTRLTVL.

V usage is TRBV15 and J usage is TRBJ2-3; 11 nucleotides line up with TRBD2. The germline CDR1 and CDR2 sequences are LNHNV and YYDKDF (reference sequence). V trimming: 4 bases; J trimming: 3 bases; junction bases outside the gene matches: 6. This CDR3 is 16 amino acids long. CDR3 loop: CATSTRTSGLTDTQYF. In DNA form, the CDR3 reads TGTGCCACCAGCACCAGGACTAGCGGGTTGACAGATACGCAGTATTTT.

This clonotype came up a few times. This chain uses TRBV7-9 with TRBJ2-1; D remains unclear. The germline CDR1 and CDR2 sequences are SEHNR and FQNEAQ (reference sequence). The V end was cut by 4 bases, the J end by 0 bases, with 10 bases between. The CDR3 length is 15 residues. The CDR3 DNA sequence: TGTGCCAGCAGCTACGGACGGAGCTCCTACAATGAGCAGTTCTTC. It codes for CASSYGRSSYNEQFF.

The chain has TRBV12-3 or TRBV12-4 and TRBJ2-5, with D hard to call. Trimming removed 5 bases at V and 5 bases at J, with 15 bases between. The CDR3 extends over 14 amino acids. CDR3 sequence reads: CASSHSRNGETQYF. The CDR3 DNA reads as TGTGCCAGCAGTCATTCCCGGAATGGGGAGACCCAGTACTTC.

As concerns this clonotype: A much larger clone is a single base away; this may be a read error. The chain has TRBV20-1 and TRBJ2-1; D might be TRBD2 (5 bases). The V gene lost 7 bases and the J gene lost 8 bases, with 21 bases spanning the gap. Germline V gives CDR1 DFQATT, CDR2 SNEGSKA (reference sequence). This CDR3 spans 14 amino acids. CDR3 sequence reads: CSVAGPGRYYEQFF. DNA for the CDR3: TGCAGTGTTGCGGGCCCCGGGCGATACTATGAGCAGTTCTTC.

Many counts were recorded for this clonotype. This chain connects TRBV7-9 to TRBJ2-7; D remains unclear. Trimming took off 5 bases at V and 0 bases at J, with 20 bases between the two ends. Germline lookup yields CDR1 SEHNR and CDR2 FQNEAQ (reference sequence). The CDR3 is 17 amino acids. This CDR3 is CASSNFGRSRTSYEQYF. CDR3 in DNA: TGTGCCAGCAGCAACTTCGGACGATCTAGGACCTCCTACGAGCAGTACTTC.

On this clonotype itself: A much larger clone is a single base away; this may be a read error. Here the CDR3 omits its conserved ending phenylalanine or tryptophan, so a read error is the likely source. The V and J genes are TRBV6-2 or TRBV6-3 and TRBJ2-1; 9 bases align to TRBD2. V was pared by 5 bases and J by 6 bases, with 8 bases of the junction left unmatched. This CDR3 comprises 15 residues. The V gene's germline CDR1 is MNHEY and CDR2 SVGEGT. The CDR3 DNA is TGTGCCAGCAGTACGCAGCGGGAGGCTGGCAATGAGCAGTTCTGC. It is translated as CASSTQREAGNEQFC.

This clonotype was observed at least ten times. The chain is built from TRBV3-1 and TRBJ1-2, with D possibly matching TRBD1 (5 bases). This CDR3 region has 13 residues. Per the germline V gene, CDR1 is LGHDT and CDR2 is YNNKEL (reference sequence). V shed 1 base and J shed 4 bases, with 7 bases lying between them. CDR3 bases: TGTGCCAGCAGCCAAGGGGGGGTCTATGGCTACACCTTC. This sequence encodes CASSQGGVYGYTF.

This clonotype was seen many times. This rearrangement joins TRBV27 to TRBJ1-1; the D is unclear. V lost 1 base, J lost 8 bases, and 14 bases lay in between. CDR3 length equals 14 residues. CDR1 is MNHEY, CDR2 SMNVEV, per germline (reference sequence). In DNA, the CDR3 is TGTGCCAGCAGTTTATGGGAAGGCTGGGGAGAAGCTTTCTTT. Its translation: CASSLWEGWGEAFF.

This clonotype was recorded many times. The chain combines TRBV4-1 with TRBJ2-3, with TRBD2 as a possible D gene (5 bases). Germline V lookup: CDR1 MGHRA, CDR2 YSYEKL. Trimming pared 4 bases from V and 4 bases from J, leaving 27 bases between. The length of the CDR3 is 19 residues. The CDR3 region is CASSPQVVIDPGYADTQYF. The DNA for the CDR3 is TGCGCCAGCAGCCCCCAAGTCGTGATCGACCCGGGATACGCAGATACGCAGTATTTT.

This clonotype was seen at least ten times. As DNA, the CDR3 is TGCAGTGCTATATCCAGAACAGCTATCTACGAGCAGTACTTC. This sequence encodes CSAISRTAIYEQYF. The chain joins TRBV20-1 to TRBJ2-7; D not certain. Germline CDR1 is DFQATT and CDR2 is SNEGSKA (reference sequence). This CDR3 region has 14 residues. The ends were cut back, 4 bases at V and 3 bases at J, with 16 bases in the middle.